This is a list of T cell receptor beta chains from one sample in a study of blood T cell repertoires in COVID-19. Assay used: immunoSEQ multiplex PCR; TCRdb lists only in-frame clones, some missing. The sample carries fewer than 150,000 clones, 75% to 90% recorded once. Sequencing was performed on peripheral blood. The receptors were sampled from a woman aged 45-65 years with acute or convalescent COVID-19. The CDR3 runs from the conserved cysteine through the conserved F or W. D genes are given only for firm matches.

v_gene	d_gene	j_gene	CDR3aa	CDR3nt
TRBV18	TRBD1	TRBJ2-3	CASSYRDRPTDTQYF	TGTGCCAGCTCGTACCGGGACAGACCCACAGATACGCAGTATTTT
TRBV6-2/TRBV6-3	NA	TRBJ2-3	CASSYGWGGQRTDTQYF	TGTGCCAGCAGTTACGGGTGGGGGGGGCAACGCACAGATACGCAGTATTTT
TRBV18	TRBD1	TRBJ1-3	CASSPTGGYGNTIYF	TGTGCCAGCTCACCAACAGGGGGTTATGGAAACACCATATATTTT
TRBV20-1	TRBD1	TRBJ1-1	CSASFLGQGNEAFF	TGCAGTGCTAGTTTTCTAGGACAGGGGAATGAAGCTTTCTTT
TRBV5-4	NA	TRBJ1-3	CASSLAGGLNAGNTIYF	TGTGCCAGCAGCTTGGCGGGGGGGCTTAATGCTGGAAACACCATATATTTT
TRBV30	TRBD1	TRBJ1-6	CAWSGRGTGVRGMGSPLHF	TGTGCCTGGAGTGGACGCGGGACAGGGGTTCGGGGTATGGGTTCACCCCTCCACTTT
TRBV24-1	NA	TRBJ2-2	CATSSGIAGELFF	TGTGCCACCAGTAGTGGCATTGCCGGGGAGCTGTTTTTT
TRBV30	NA	TRBJ1-2	CAWSGGDILGRGYTF	TGTGCCTGGAGTGGGGGGGATATTTTGGGTCGTGGCTACACCTTC
TRBV6-5	TRBD1	TRBJ1-6	CASSGTGNSPLHF	TGTGCCAGCAGCGGGACAGGGAATTCACCCCTCCACTTT
TRBV7-9	NA	TRBJ2-7	CASSPDRLYEQYF	TGTGCCAGCAGCCCGGACAGACTCTACGAGCAGTACTTC
TRBV3-1/TRBV3-2	TRBD2	TRBJ2-3	CASSQDLRGASTDTQYF	TGTGCCAGCAGCCAAGATCTGCGGGGGGCAAGCACAGATACGCAGTATTTT
TRBV7-8	NA	TRBJ1-5	CASSTRTGGIKSNQPQHF	TGTGCCAGCAGCACACGGACGGGGGGAATCAAGAGCAATCAGCCCCAGCATTTT
TRBV5-1	NA	TRBJ2-5	CASSLGAVEETQYF	TGCGCCAGCAGCTTGGGGGCAGTCGAAGAGACCCAGTACTTC
TRBV24-1	NA	TRBJ1-5	CATSETASGPQHF	TGTGCCACCAGTGAAACGGCCTCAGGGCCCCAGCATTTT
TRBV3-1/TRBV3-2	NA	TRBJ1-3	CASSQAYGNTIYF	TGTGCCAGCAGCCAAGCTTATGGAAACACCATATATTTT
TRBV3-1/TRBV3-2	NA	TRBJ2-2	CATREAANTGELFF	TGTGCCACCCGGGAAGCAGCGAACACCGGGGAGCTGTTTTTT
TRBV24-1	NA	TRBJ2-7	CATSDSHTGDEQYF	TGTGCCACCAGTGATTCTCATACAGGTGACGAGCAGTACTTC